This record covers a single T cell receptor beta chain. Its antigen is undetermined. The data were taken from a study of regulatory T cells in long-lasting Graves disease. CDR3 length equals 13 residues. V was pared by 10 bases and J by 6 bases, with 16 bases between. Germline V gene lookup returns CDR1 SEHNR and CDR2 FQNEAQ (reference sequence). Combining iRepertoire HTBI primers with Arm-PCR of CDR3 regions, the authors built TCR beta libraries. TCRdb reprocessed the multiplex PCR reads with MiXCR, giving one entry per CDR3 protein. Among some 250,000 distinct CDR3 sequences listed, 15% to 20% were seen once. Regarding the study as a whole: Under persistent disease, TRBV28, TRBJ1-2 and TRBJ2-5 were used preferentially.

As to time point: newly diagnosed GD, antithyroid drugs for less than 3 months. From RNA extracted from PBMCs, the TCR library was made. This same sample was also part of a study on T cells in Graves' hyperthyroidism and ophthalmopathy. That investigation notes: Blood held most thyroid clonotypes expanded above 0.001 frequency.

The V and J genes are TRBV7-9 and TRBJ1-5; perhaps TRBD1 as D (6 bases). The TCR was taken from a woman aged 25 to 45 with Graves disease. The input for sequencing was peripheral blood mononuclear cells (PBMCs), taken at new diagnosis, from a patient treated with antithyroid drugs. The CDR3 DNA sequence: TGTGCCATCCAGCGGGGGCAAGGTCAGCCCCAGCATTTT. This gives the protein CAIQRGQGQPQHF.